A selection of T cell receptor beta chains follows, all from one sample in a study of cytomegalovirus exposure and HLA in healthy donors. Only in-frame clones appear in the TCRdb table, and some are missing; sequencing was by immunoSEQ multiplex PCR. Seen here are roughly 110,000 clones, about 70% observed once, and the top ten hold 8.5% to 9.5%. The sequenced sample was PBMCs. Receptor source: a man aged 25-45 years in good health and CMV-seropositive. Each CDR3 is given with its conserved first and last residue. Size values are once, few and many counts, or a class for expanded clones, and some rows have none.

v_gene,abundance,j_gene,CDR3aa
TRBV21-1,NA,TRBJ1-2,CASSDPGDWSGYTF
TRBV7-8,NA,TRBJ2-3,CASSWGAGTTDTQYF
TRBV29-1,many,TRBJ1-1,CSVDGDSGSTEAFF
TRBV7-9,NA,TRBJ1-5,CASSLDNHQPQHF
TRBV4-2,NA,TRBJ2-1,CASSQEDSPPYNEQFF
TRBV5-1,few,TRBJ2-3,CASSLRPGTSGVGYF
TRBV19,NA,TRBJ2-3,CASMADRTDTQYF
TRBV27,NA,TRBJ2-7,CASSFERGYEQYF
TRBV11-2,NA,TRBJ2-5,CASSLQSRAETQYF
TRBV10-3,NA,TRBJ1-5,CAISESVPGTGSNQPQHF
TRBV6-5,NA,TRBJ1-1,CASSFGQGANEAFF
TRBV28,NA,TRBJ1-2,CASSRKPGQGPNYGYTF
TRBV21-1,NA,TRBJ2-3,CASSETTDTQYF
TRBV27,once,TRBJ2-5,CASTETQYF
TRBV9,NA,TRBJ2-5,CASSAEASWETQYF
TRBV5-4,NA,TRBJ2-3,CASSLISGSTDTQYF
TRBV4-2,once,TRBJ2-2,CASSQDKNRFYTGELFF
TRBV5-6,NA,TRBJ1-2,CASSLRGGYGYTF
TRBV19,few,TRBJ2-5,CASSLLARETQYF
TRBV9,NA,TRBJ1-6,CASSVAVTQSNNSPLHF
TRBV5-1,NA,TRBJ2-7,CASSFRDRGYEQYF
TRBV5-1,once,TRBJ2-3,CASSLEGGAWDTQYF
TRBV6-1,few,TRBJ2-3,CASSEGVGGAADTQYF
TRBV7-2,NA,TRBJ2-3,CASSLAYTDTQYF
TRBV28,NA,TRBJ1-5,CASSLEEEETLSNQPQHF
TRBV15,NA,TRBJ1-1,CATSSRRDSESGAFF
TRBV11-2,NA,TRBJ2-7,CASSLGRGGGQRSYEQYF
TRBV5-1,NA,TRBJ2-1,CASSLIAGENEQFF
TRBV27,NA,TRBJ1-5,CASSLVVGDSNQPQHF
TRBV7-2,NA,TRBJ2-1,CASSTPVLAGLDNEQFF
TRBV27,NA,TRBJ1-2,CASSPGQGIFYGYTF
TRBV5-1,NA,TRBJ2-3,CASSTSGGGTTDTQYF
TRBV21-1,NA,TRBJ1-1,CASSMGRNRGLNTEAFF
TRBV27,NA,TRBJ1-2,CASSSVDSTRYGYTF
TRBV28,NA,TRBJ2-3,CASSSPDRDTQYF
TRBV7-3,few,TRBJ1-1,CASSMSRDSEAFF
TRBV6-5,NA,TRBJ1-2,CASSYTRTSRLHGYTF
TRBV27,NA,TRBJ1-3,CASSLYTGSGNTIYF
TRBV5-6,NA,NA,CASSLRGTGGYEQYF
TRBV4-1,few,TRBJ1-2,CASSLLVGDRADSGGYTF
TRBV10-3,NA,TRBJ2-5,CAISESTEFETQYF
TRBV4-2,NA,TRBJ2-5,CASSQGTSGGQETQYF
TRBV7-8,NA,TRBJ2-7,CASSLFWDREGYEQYF
TRBV7-3,NA,TRBJ2-7,CASSLTREDEQYF
TRBV6-1,few,TRBJ1-5,CASSSQGASQPQHF
TRBV5-4,once,TRBJ1-5,CASSFGGSLSNQPQHF
TRBV7-3,once,TRBJ1-4,CASSTGLPNEKLFF
TRBV9,NA,TRBJ1-1,CASSVTPLGEAFF
TRBV6-5,NA,TRBJ1-1,CASSYTPTNTEAFF